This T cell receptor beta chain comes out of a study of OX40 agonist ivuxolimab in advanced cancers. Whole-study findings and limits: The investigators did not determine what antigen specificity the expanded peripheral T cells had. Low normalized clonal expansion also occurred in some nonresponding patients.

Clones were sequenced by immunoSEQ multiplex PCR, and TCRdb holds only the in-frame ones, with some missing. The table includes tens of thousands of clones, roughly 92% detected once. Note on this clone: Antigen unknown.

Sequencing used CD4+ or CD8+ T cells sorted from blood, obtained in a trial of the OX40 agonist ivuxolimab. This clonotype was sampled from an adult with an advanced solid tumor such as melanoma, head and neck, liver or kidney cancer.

The CDR3 nucleotides read TGCGCCAGCAGCGAACTTACGACAGGAGGAAACACCATATATTTT. It is translated as CASSELTTGGNTIYF. The chain carries TRBV10-1 and TRBJ1-3; tentatively, D is TRBD1 (6 bases). Trimming cost V 6 bases and J 4 bases, with 16 bases left between them. Germline values: CDR1 WNHNN, CDR2 SYGVQD (reference sequence). The CDR3 has 15 residues.